This TCR beta chain was recorded in a study of blood T cell repertoires in COVID-19. After removal of 5 bases from V and 1 base from J, the junction contained 9 bases not matched to a gene. Germline V gives CDR1 MNHEY, CDR2 SMNVEV (reference sequence). CDR3 length: 16 amino acids. Original data processing: Reference gene primer amplification gave nucleated cell count estimates. Sequencing was performed with immunoSEQ multiplex PCR; in TCRdb, only in-frame clones are kept and a portion is missing. Clone size and V and J calls were adopted from that table, with D and trimming inferred from the DNA. Altogether 100,000 to 150,000 clones are present, approximately 80% being singletons, with the ten largest covering roughly 25%.

The chain has TRBV27 and TRBJ2-3, with 7 positions matching TRBD2. The clonotype comes from a human donor in a cohort sampled during active COVID-19. The sequenced sample was peripheral blood. CDR3 sequence reads: CASSPRGGSGTDTQYF. The CDR3 DNA is TGTGCCAGCAGTCCTCGGGGAGGGTCCGGCACAGATACGCAGTATTTT.